The rows below give T cell receptor beta chains drawn from one sample of a study of blood T cell repertoires in COVID-19. The repertoire was sequenced with immunoSEQ multiplex PCR; TCRdb's copy has only in-frame clones and lacks some. The data hold around 160,000 clones, with 85% to 90% observed a single time. The material sequenced was PBMCs or T cells enriched from blood (not recorded which). These receptors came from a woman younger than 45 with acute COVID-19. CDR3s include the opening cysteine and the closing phenylalanine or tryptophan. Fields, in order: D gene, J gene, V gene, clone size, CDR3 DNA, CDR3 protein. A D gene is named only where the DNA matches it firmly. Clone size is not always given. Where it is, it says once, few, many or a class for expanded clones.

d_gene: TRBD2; j_gene: TRBJ2-5; v_gene: TRBV4-2; abundance: -; CDR3nt: TGTGCCAGCAGCCAAGAAATAGCGGGAGCGGGGAGAGAGACCCAGTACTTC; CDR3aa: CASSQEIAGAGRETQYF
d_gene: -; j_gene: TRBJ1-2; v_gene: TRBV6-1; abundance: -; CDR3nt: TGTGCCAGCAGTGAATCGGGGTCAAATGGGCCCTATGGCTACACCTTC; CDR3aa: CASSESGSNGPYGYTF
d_gene: TRBD1; j_gene: TRBJ2-7; v_gene: TRBV7-2; abundance: -; CDR3nt: TGTGCCAGCAGCTTAGCGGGACAGGGGGCTTACGAGCAGTACTTC; CDR3aa: CASSLAGQGAYEQYF
d_gene: TRBD2; j_gene: TRBJ2-3; v_gene: TRBV18; abundance: -; CDR3nt: TGTGCCAGCTCACCACGACTAGCGGGGACCCACACAGATACGCAGTATTTT; CDR3aa: CASSPRLAGTHTDTQYF
d_gene: TRBD2; j_gene: TRBJ2-7; v_gene: TRBV5-1; abundance: -; CDR3nt: TGCGCCAGCAGCTTTAGACTAGCGGGTCACTACGAGCAGTACTTC; CDR3aa: CASSFRLAGHYEQYF
d_gene: TRBD2; j_gene: TRBJ2-1; v_gene: TRBV5-1; abundance: -; CDR3nt: TGCGCCAGCAGCTTTATAGCGGGATCTCTCAATGAGCAGTTCTTC; CDR3aa: CASSFIAGSLNEQFF
d_gene: TRBD1; j_gene: TRBJ1-5; v_gene: TRBV6-5; abundance: -; CDR3nt: TGTGCCACCTGGCAGGGGGCGCATCAGCCCCAGCATTTT; CDR3aa: CATWQGAHQPQHF
d_gene: -; j_gene: TRBJ2-1; v_gene: TRBV6-2/TRBV6-3; abundance: -; CDR3nt: TGTGCCAGCAGTTACGGCGGGATTTTTAGTGAGCAGTTCTTC; CDR3aa: CASSYGGIFSEQFF
d_gene: TRBD1; j_gene: TRBJ2-3; v_gene: TRBV6-6; abundance: -; CDR3nt: TGTGCCAGCAGTTACTCTCGCGACAGGGTATTTTATACGCAGTATTTT; CDR3aa: CASSYSRDRVFYTQYF
d_gene: TRBD1; j_gene: TRBJ2-7; v_gene: TRBV27; abundance: once; CDR3nt: TGTGCCAGCAGTTTGCAGAGTTTGGGACAGGGAACCTACGAGCAGTACTTC; CDR3aa: CASSLQSLGQGTYEQYF
d_gene: TRBD2; j_gene: TRBJ2-1; v_gene: TRBV28; abundance: -; CDR3nt: TGTGCCAGCAGTGTGACTAGCGGGGGGTTCTACAATGAGCAGTTCTTC; CDR3aa: CASSVTSGGFYNEQFF
d_gene: TRBD1; j_gene: TRBJ2-5; v_gene: TRBV19; abundance: -; CDR3nt: TGTGCCAGCACCGGGACAGGGGGCCAAGAGACCCAGTACTTC; CDR3aa: CASTGTGGQETQYF
d_gene: TRBD2; j_gene: TRBJ2-2; v_gene: TRBV10-3; abundance: -; CDR3nt: TGTGCCATCAGTGAGTCGACCCCGGGAGGACTCACCGGGGAGCTGTTTTTT; CDR3aa: CAISESTPGGLTGELFF
d_gene: TRBD1; j_gene: TRBJ1-6; v_gene: TRBV4-3; abundance: -; CDR3nt: TGCGCCAGCAGCCAAGCGGGTGGACAGGGGAATTCACCCCTCCACTTT; CDR3aa: CASSQAGGQGNSPLHF
d_gene: -; j_gene: TRBJ2-1; v_gene: TRBV7-2; abundance: few; CDR3nt: TGTGCCAGCAGCTTGAGCAAATCCTACAATGAGCAGTTCTTC; CDR3aa: CASSLSKSYNEQFF
d_gene: -; j_gene: TRBJ2-7; v_gene: TRBV30; abundance: -; CDR3nt: TGTGCCTCCATTAGGGGCTCCAACTACGAGCAGTACTTC; CDR3aa: CASIRGSNYEQYF
d_gene: -; j_gene: TRBJ2-7; v_gene: TRBV28; abundance: -; CDR3nt: TGTGCCAGCAGTTTGGTTGGACTAACCTACGAGCAGTACTTC; CDR3aa: CASSLVGLTYEQYF
d_gene: -; j_gene: TRBJ1-2; v_gene: TRBV19; abundance: many; CDR3nt: TGTGCCAGTTCGGTTAAAAGCGCTCACTATGGCTACACCTTC; CDR3aa: CASSVKSAHYGYTF
d_gene: TRBD1; j_gene: TRBJ2-3; v_gene: TRBV7-2; abundance: -; CDR3nt: TGTGCCAGCAGCTCCCGAGGGGACAGCGTGGATACGCAGTATTTT; CDR3aa: CASSSRGDSVDTQYF
d_gene: -; j_gene: TRBJ2-7; v_gene: TRBV29-1; abundance: -; CDR3nt: TGCAGCGTTCCGTTGATCAGGGGCAGCTCCTACGAGCAGTACTTC; CDR3aa: CSVPLIRGSSYEQYF
d_gene: TRBD2; j_gene: TRBJ2-7; v_gene: TRBV2; abundance: -; CDR3nt: TGTGCCAGCAGTCCCTCCGGACTAGCAAAGAACGAGCAGTACTTC; CDR3aa: CASSPSGLAKNEQYF
d_gene: -; j_gene: TRBJ1-2; v_gene: TRBV28; abundance: -; CDR3nt: TGTGCCAGCAGTTTACAGTGGTATGGCTACACCTTC; CDR3aa: CASSLQWYGYTF
d_gene: -; j_gene: TRBJ1-5; v_gene: TRBV28; abundance: -; CDR3nt: TGTGCCAGCTATTTCGGCGGGGGTGGCAATCAGCCCCAGCATTTT; CDR3aa: CASYFGGGGNQPQHF
d_gene: -; j_gene: TRBJ2-6; v_gene: TRBV19; abundance: -; CDR3nt: TGTGCCAGTAGTACCTCAGGGTCTGGGGCCAACGTCCTGACTTTC; CDR3aa: CASSTSGSGANVLTF
d_gene: TRBD2; j_gene: TRBJ2-1; v_gene: TRBV7-2; abundance: -; CDR3nt: TGTGCCAGCAGCTGGTTGGAGCGGGAGATCCCGATGTTCTTC; CDR3aa: CASSWLEREIPMFF
d_gene: TRBD2; j_gene: TRBJ2-5; v_gene: TRBV29-1; abundance: -; CDR3nt: TGCAGCGGAGGGATGGCTAGCGGGAGTCAAGAGACCCAGTACTTC; CDR3aa: CSGGMASGSQETQYF
d_gene: TRBD1; j_gene: TRBJ1-4; v_gene: TRBV6-5; abundance: -; CDR3nt: TGTGCCAGCAGAAGACAGGGGGCTAGGGAAAAACTGTTTTTT; CDR3aa: CASRRQGAREKLFF
d_gene: -; j_gene: TRBJ1-2; v_gene: TRBV14; abundance: -; CDR3nt: TGTGCCAGCAGCCAAGATCAGGATGGGGGCTACACCTTC; CDR3aa: CASSQDQDGGYTF